The 17 T cell receptor beta chains given below trace back to one sample, sequenced in a study of shared clonotypes between healthy human individuals. The method was immunoSEQ multiplex PCR; TCRdb's version includes in-frame clones alone and lacks a portion of them. The sample lists 2 million to 3 million clones, approximately 93% occurring once. The sequenced material came from naive CD4+ T cells from PBMCs. Subset of the sample: CD45RA+ positively selected. The origin of the receptors is a man younger than 35 in good health. Some clones in this sample may be carry-over from other donors' samples.

The genes are TRBV29-1 and TRBJ2-1; D unresolved. The CDR3 has 13 residues. The germline V gene encodes CDR1 SQVTM and CDR2 ANQGSEA. The V gene lost 5 bases and the J gene lost 4 bases, with 12 bases spanning the gap. The CDR3 protein is CSVSDDLYNEQFF. CDR3 DNA: TGCAGCGTTTCTGACGACCTTTACAATGAGCAGTTCTTC.

This clone was counted once. The rearrangement joins TRBV28 to TRBJ2-4; 8 bases are a match to TRBD2. CDR1 is MDHEN, CDR2 SYDVKM, per germline. CDR3 length equals 16 residues. V trimming: 1 base; J trimming: 1 base; junction bases outside the gene matches: 3. The CDR3 DNA reads as TGTGCCAGCAGTTTATCCCCTAGCGGGGCCAAAAACATTCAGTACTTC. This codes for CASSLSPSGAKNIQYF.

The chain is built from TRBV23-1 and TRBJ2-1; D gene ambiguous. TRBV23-1 is reported as an ORF; its role is uncertain. CDR3 length: 13 amino acids. The ends were cut back, 2 bases at V and 6 bases at J, with 8 bases in the middle. CDR3 coding DNA: TGCGCCAGCAGTCAAGACCGCCCCAATGAGCAGTTCTTC. This codes for CASSQDRPNEQFF.

V is TRBV19 and J is TRBJ2-7, with TRBD1 identical over 9 bases. In germline, CDR1 is LNHDA, CDR2 SQIVND (reference sequence). The CDR3 is made up of 15 amino acids. Losses at the gene ends were 7 bases for V and 3 bases for J; bases not matched to a gene: 10. In DNA, the CDR3 is TGTGCCAGTACCCAAACCGGGACAGGGCGCTACGAGCAGTACTTC. It encodes CASTQTGTGRYEQYF. The variable domain in full, completed from reference TRBV19 and TRBJ2-7, reads DGGITQSPKYLFRKEGQNVTLSCEQNLNHDAMYWYRQDPGQGLRLIYYSQIVNDFQKGDIAEGYSVSREKKESFPLTVTSAQKNPTAFYLCASTQTGTGRYEQYFGPGTRLTVT.

The chain joins TRBV11-2 to TRBJ2-7; weak D call: TRBD2 (5 bases). Trimming stripped 0 bases from V and 1 base from J, with 10 bases between. CDR1 and CDR2 (germline): SGHAT, FQNNGV. The CDR3 sequence is 15 residues long. The CDR3 spells CASSLERTSSYEQYF. CDR3 nucleotide sequence: TGTGCCAGCAGCTTAGAGCGGACTTCATCCTACGAGCAGTACTTC.

The chain carries TRBV5-1 and TRBJ1-4, with 9 bases matching TRBD1. V dropped 5 bases and J dropped 3; count of bases not matched to a gene: 8. This CDR3 region has 16 residues. Germline-derived CDR1 and CDR2 are SGHRS and YFSETQ. As DNA, the CDR3 is TGCGCCAGCAGGGACGGACAGGGGCCGTCTAATGAAAAACTGTTTTTT. Its translation: CASRDGQGPSNEKLFF.

The genes are TRBV28 and TRBJ2-7, with TRBD2 as a possible D gene (6 bases). Germline V gives CDR1 MDHEN, CDR2 SYDVKM. The CDR3 runs to 17 residues. Trimming removed 1 base from V and 5 bases from J, with 21 bases in between. The CDR3 spells CASSLSPSTGGKDEQYF. The CDR3 DNA reads TGTGCCAGCAGTTTATCTCCGTCCACAGGAGGGAAGGACGAGCAGTACTTC. The full variable domain, with the rest looked up from reference TRBV28 and TRBJ2-7, is DVKVTQSSRYLVKRTGEKVFLECVQDMDHENMFWYRQDPGLGLRLIYFSYDVKMKEKGDIPEGYSVSREKKERFSLILESASTNQTSMYLCASSLSPSTGGKDEQYFGPGTRLTVT.

The CDR3 loop reads CASSLEGGRAFDEQFF. Here the CDR3 DNA reads TGTGCCAGCAGCTTAGAAGGCGGGAGGGCCTTCGATGAGCAGTTCTTC. The J gene is TRBJ2-1, the V gene TRBV7-6; TRBD2 matches at 9 bases. This CDR3 has 16 amino acids. The junction had 9 bases not matched to a gene; V was cut back by 1 base and J by 8 bases. CDR1 is SGHVS and CDR2 is FNYEAQ in the germline V gene.

In this sample, this clone turned up once. The V call is TRBV28, the J call TRBJ1-3; D gene ambiguous. Trimming cost V 2 bases and J 6 bases, with 14 bases left between them. The CDR3 is 15 amino acids. Per germline, CDR1 MDHEN and CDR2 SYDVKM. DNA of the CDR3: TGTGCCAGCAGTTTAGGGCAGCCGAATGAAAACACCATATATTTT. Its protein is CASSLGQPNENTIYF.

This clone was seen just once. The chain links TRBV11-2 to TRBJ1-3; D gene unclear. The V end lost 8 bases, the J end lost 5 bases, and 19 bases lay between the germline ends. Germline-derived CDR1 and CDR2 are SGHAT and FQNNGV. This CDR3 is 15 amino acids long. This CDR3 is CASLSSRTGRNTIYF. The CDR3 bases are TGTGCCAGCCTCTCAAGCCGGACGGGGAGAAACACCATATATTTT.

This chain joins TRBV12-5 and TRBJ2-2; tentatively, D is TRBD1 or TRBD2 (6 bases each). Germline loops: CDR1 LGHNT, CDR2 FRNRAP. The CDR3 has 16 residues. Trimming took off 0 bases at V and 5 bases at J, with 13 bases between the two ends. In DNA, the CDR3 is TGTGCTAGTGGTTTGGTACTGGGGGCGGGAACCGGGGAGCTGTTTTTT. Its protein is CASGLVLGAGTGELFF.

V usage is TRBV7-9 and J usage is TRBJ2-5; TRBD1 aligns across 8 bases. Germline V gene lookup returns CDR1 SEHNR and CDR2 FQNEAQ (reference sequence). This CDR3 spans 16 amino acids. V trimming: 6 bases; J trimming: 5 bases; junction bases outside the gene matches: 14. The CDR3 DNA reads as TGTGCCAGCAGAGCCCCGGGACAGGTTTCGTTGGAGACCCAGTACTTC. Amino acids: CASRAPGQVSLETQYF.

V and J are TRBV2 and TRBJ2-3; D possibly matches TRBD1 or TRBD2 (5 bases each). V lost 7 bases and J 3 bases, leaving 23 bases between the germline ends. Per germline, CDR1 SNHLY and CDR2 FYNNEI. This CDR3 spans 17 amino acids. CDR3 bases: TGTGCCAGCACCACGGGATTGGGTTGGGGCGGAACAGATACGCAGTATTTT. This translates into CASTTGLGWGGTDTQYF.

The V call is TRBV28, the J call TRBJ1-1; 7 bases fit TRBD1. Losses at the gene ends were 5 bases for V and 6 bases for J; bases not matched to a gene: 12. The CDR3 loop spans 15 amino acids. CDR1 is MDHEN and CDR2 is SYDVKM in the germline V gene. DNA for the CDR3: TGTGCCAGCAGTGCGGCGCACAGGGGCCGCCCTGAAGCTTTCTTT. It specifies CASSAAHRGRPEAFF.

CDR3 sequence: CAISSRAPQSSSSYNEQFF. CDR3 nucleotide sequence: TGTGCCATCAGTTCCAGGGCCCCCCAGAGCTCAAGCTCCTACAATGAGCAGTTCTTC. V usage is TRBV10-3 and J usage is TRBJ2-1; D possibly corresponds to TRBD1 (5 bases). V was shortened by 5 bases and J by 0 bases, with 23 bases between the two germline ends. There are 19 residues in the CDR3. Germline V gene sequence: CDR1 ENHRY, CDR2 SYGVKD.

V gene TRBV10-3 combines with J gene TRBJ1-3, with D unclear. CDR1 and CDR2 (germline): ENHRY, SYGVKD. The V end lost 10 bases, the J end lost 0 bases, and 13 bases lay between the germline ends. The CDR3 totals 14 residues. CDR3 in amino acids: CATSDQLSGNTIYF. For the CDR3, the DNA is TGTGCCACCTCGGATCAACTCTCTGGAAACACCATATATTTT.

This chain links TRBV2 with TRBJ2-7; the match to TRBD2 covers 14 bases. Germline trimming cut 6 bases from V and 4 bases from J; bases unmatched to any gene: 5. The CDR3 length is 15 residues. Germline-derived CDR1 and CDR2 are SNHLY and FYNNEI. CDR3 coding DNA: TGTGCCAGCAGGGGGACTAGCGGGAGACTATACGAGCAGTACTTC. This codes for CASRGTSGRLYEQYF.